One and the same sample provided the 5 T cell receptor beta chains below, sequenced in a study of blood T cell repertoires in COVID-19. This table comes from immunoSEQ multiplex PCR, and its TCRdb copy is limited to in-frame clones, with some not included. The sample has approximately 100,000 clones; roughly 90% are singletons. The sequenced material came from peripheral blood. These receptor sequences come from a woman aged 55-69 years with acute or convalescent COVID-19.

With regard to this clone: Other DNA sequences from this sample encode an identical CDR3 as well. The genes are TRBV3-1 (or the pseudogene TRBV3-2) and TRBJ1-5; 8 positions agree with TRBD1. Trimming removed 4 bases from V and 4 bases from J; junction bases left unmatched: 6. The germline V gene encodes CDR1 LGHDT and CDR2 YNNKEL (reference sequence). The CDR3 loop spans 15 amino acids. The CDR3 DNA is TGTGCCAGCAGCCTTGGACAGGGTGGGAATCAGCCCCAGCATTTT. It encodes CASSLGQGGNQPQHF.

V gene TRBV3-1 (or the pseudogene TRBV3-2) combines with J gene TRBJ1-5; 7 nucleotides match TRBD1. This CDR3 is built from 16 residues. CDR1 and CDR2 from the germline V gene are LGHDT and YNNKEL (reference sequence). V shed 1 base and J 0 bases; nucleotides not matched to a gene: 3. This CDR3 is CASSQGTGDSNQPQHF. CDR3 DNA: TGTGCCAGCAGCCAAGGGACAGGAGATAGCAATCAGCCCCAGCATTTT.

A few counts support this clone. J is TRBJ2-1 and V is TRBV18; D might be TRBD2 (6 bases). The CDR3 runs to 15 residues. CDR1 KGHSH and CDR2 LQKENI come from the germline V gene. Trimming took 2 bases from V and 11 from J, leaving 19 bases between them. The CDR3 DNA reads TGTGCCAGCTCACCAAGTAGCGGCCGTACATCTAAGCAGTTCTTC. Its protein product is CASSPSSGRTSKQFF.

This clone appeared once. The CDR3 region is CASSLGPGRVETQYF. CDR3 nucleotides: TGCGCCAGCAGCTTAGGACCCGGGAGGGTAGAGACCCAGTACTTC. The chain joins TRBV5-1 to TRBJ2-5; 8 nucleotides align to TRBD2. Trimming took 2 bases from V and 4 from J; bases not matched to a gene: 7. CDR3 length equals 15 residues. Germline loops: CDR1 SGHRS, CDR2 YFSETQ.

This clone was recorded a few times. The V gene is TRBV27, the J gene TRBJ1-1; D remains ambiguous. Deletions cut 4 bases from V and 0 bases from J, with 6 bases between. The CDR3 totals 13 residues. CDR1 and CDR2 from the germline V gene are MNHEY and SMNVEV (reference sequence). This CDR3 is CASSSYLNTEAFF. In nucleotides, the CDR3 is TGTGCCAGCAGTTCCTACTTGAACACTGAAGCTTTCTTT.